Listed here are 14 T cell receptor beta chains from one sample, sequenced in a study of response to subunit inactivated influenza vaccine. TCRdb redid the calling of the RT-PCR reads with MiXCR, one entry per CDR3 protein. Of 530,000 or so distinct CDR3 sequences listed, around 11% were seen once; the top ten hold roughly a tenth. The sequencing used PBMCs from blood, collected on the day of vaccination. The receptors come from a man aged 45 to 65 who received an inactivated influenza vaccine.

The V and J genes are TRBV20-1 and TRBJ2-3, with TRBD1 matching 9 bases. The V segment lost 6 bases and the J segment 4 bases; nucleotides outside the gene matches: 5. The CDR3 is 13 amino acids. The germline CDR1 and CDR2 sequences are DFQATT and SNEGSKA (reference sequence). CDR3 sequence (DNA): TGCAGTGCAGGACAGGGGCCGCCAGATACGCAGTATTTT. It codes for CSAGQGPPDTQYF.

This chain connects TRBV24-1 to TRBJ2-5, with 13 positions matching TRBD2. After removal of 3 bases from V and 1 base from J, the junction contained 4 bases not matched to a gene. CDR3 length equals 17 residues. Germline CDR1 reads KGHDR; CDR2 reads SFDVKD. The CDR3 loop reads CATSDTGLAGAQETQYF. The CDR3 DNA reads TGTGCCACCAGTGATACCGGACTAGCGGGGGCCCAAGAGACCCAGTACTTC.

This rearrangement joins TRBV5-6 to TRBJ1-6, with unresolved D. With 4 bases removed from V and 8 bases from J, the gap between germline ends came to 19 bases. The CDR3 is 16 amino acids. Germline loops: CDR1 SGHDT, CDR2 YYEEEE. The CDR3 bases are TGTGCCAGCAGCGGTGGTGTCAGGACGGAGGATTCACCCCTCCACTTT. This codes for CASSGGVRTEDSPLHF.

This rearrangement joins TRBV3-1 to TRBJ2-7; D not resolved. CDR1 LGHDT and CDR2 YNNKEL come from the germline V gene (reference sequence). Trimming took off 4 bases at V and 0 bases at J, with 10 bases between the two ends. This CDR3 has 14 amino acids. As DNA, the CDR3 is TGTGCCAGCAGCCCCACAGCTCCCTCCTACGAGCAGTACTTC. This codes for CASSPTAPSYEQYF.

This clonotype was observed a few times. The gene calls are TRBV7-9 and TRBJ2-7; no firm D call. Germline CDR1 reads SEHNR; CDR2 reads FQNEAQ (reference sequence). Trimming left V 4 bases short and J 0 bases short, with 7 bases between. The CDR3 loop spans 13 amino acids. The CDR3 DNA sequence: TGTGCCAGCAGCTCCCCGGGCTCCTACGAGCAGTACTTC. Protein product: CASSSPGSYEQYF.

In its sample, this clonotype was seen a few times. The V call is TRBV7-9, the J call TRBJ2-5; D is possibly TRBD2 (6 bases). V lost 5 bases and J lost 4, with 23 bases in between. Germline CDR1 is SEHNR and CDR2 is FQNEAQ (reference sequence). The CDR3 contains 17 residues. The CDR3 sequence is CASSPSTGLAYGETQYF. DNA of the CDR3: TGTGCCAGCAGCCCATCCACGGGGCTAGCGTACGGAGAGACCCAGTACTTC.

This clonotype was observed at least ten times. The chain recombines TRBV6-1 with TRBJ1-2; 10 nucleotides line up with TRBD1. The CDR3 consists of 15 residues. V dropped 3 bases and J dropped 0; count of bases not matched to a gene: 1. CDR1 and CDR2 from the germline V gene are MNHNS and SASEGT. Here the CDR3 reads CASSETGGSNYGYTF. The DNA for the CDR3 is TGTGCCAGCAGTGAGACAGGGGGCTCTAACTATGGCTACACCTTC.

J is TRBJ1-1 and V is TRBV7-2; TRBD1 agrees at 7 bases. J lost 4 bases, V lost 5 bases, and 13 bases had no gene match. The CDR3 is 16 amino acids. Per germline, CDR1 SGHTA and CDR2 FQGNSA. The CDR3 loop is CASSPTTGWGGTEAFF. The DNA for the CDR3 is TGTGCCAGCAGCCCGACGACAGGGTGGGGGGGCACTGAAGCTTTCTTT.

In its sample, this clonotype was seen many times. This chain's CDR3 is CASSLELAPYEQYF. The CDR3 nucleotides read TGTGCCAGCAGCTTAGAGCTAGCACCCTACGAGCAGTACTTC. The chain links TRBV7-2 to TRBJ2-7; D is perhaps TRBD2 (5 bases). The CDR3 is made up of 14 amino acids. V lost 1 base, J lost 2 bases, and 9 bases lay in between. Germline values: CDR1 SGHTA, CDR2 FQGNSA.

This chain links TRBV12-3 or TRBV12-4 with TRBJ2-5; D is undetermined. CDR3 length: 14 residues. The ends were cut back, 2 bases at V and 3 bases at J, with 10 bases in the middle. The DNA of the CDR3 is TGTGCCAGCAGTTTACTGGGTGGGGAAGAGACCCAGTACTTC. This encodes CASSLLGGEETQYF.

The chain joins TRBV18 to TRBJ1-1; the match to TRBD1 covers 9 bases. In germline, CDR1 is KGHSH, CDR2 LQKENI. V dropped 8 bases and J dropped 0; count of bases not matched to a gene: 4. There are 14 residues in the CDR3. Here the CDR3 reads CASKTGGMNTEAFF. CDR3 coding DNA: TGTGCCAGCAAGACAGGGGGAATGAACACTGAAGCTTTCTTT.

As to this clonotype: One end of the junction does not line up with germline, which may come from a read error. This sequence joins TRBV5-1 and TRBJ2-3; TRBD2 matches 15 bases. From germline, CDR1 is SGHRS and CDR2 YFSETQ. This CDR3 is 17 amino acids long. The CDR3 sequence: CASSSGLAGGRTDMQYF. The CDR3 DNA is TGCGCCAGCAGCTCGGGACTAGCGGGGGGACGCACAGATATGCAGTATTTT.

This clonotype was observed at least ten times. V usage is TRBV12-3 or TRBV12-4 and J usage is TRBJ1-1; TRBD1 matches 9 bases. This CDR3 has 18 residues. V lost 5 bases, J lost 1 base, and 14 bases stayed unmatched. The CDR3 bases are TGTGCCAGCAGTCGCCAGAGGTGGGACAGGGAGGAGAACACTGAAGCTTTCTTT. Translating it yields CASSRQRWDREENTEAFF.

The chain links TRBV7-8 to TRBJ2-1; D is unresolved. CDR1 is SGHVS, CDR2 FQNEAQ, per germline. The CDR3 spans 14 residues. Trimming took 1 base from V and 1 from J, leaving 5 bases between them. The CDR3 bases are TGTGCCAGCAGCTTAGTTTTATCCTACAATGAGCAGTTCTTC. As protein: CASSLVLSYNEQFF.